These 6 T cell receptor beta chains were all obtained from the same sample, sequenced in a study of Graves' ophthalmopathy and Graves' hyperthyroidism. Researchers took RNA transcripts and amplified TCR beta CDR3 regions from them. Second-round multiplex PCR came after a first-round RT-PCR that employed HTBI primers. From the multiplex PCR reads, TCRdb called clonotypes with MiXCR, one entry per CDR3 protein. The sample lists about 380,000 distinct CDR3 sequences, about 16% occurring once. The sequenced sample was peripheral blood. The receptors derive from a woman between 18 and 29 years old with stable Graves' hyperthyroidism.

This chain joins TRBV12-3 or TRBV12-4 and TRBJ1-6; TRBD1 might be the D (6 bases). The V end lost 0 bases, the J end lost 6 bases, and 9 bases lay between the germline ends. This CDR3 has 15 residues. The CDR3 sequence: CASSLAQGFNSPLHF. CDR3 DNA: TGTGCCAGCAGTTTAGCGCAGGGGTTTAATTCACCCCTCCACTTT.

This clonotype has at least ten counts. The rearrangement uses TRBV5-1 and TRBJ1-2; D is possibly TRBD1 (5 bases). This CDR3 comprises 16 residues. The V gene lost 0 bases and the J gene lost 5 bases, with 17 bases spanning the gap. Looked up from germline, CDR1 is SGHRS and CDR2 is YFSETQ. The CDR3 nucleotides are TGCGCCAGCAGCTTGGCGGCGGGACGGTCAAAGTATGGCTACACCTTC. Its translation: CASSLAAGRSKYGYTF.

This clonotype was detected ten times or more. The chain has TRBV6-1 and TRBJ2-7; TRBD1 is a possible D gene (5 bases). Germline V gene data show CDR1 as MNHNS and CDR2 as SASEGT. The V and J ends lost 6 bases and 0 bases respectively, with 15 bases between them. This CDR3 region has 15 residues. CDR3 residues: CASSPFRGISYEQYF. The CDR3, as DNA: TGTGCCAGCAGCCCCTTTAGGGGCATCTCCTACGAGCAGTACTTC.

The CDR3 DNA follows: TGTGCCAGCAGCTTAGTGGCGGCGGCTCAAGAGACCCAGTACTTC. This codes for CASSLVAAAQETQYF. The J gene is TRBJ2-5, the V gene TRBV11-3; D is ambiguous. Trimming left V 1 base short and J 2 bases short, with 11 bases between. The CDR3 runs 15 residues. CDR1 and CDR2 from the germline V gene are SGHNT and YENEEA.

This clonotype was found many times. This rearrangement joins TRBV19 to TRBJ2-5; 12 bases are a match to TRBD1. Germline CDR1 LNHDA, CDR2 SQIVND (reference sequence). The V and J ends lost 6 bases and 4 bases, in that order; junction bases with no gene match: 3. The CDR3 is 14 amino acids. This chain's CDR3 is CASRGQGARETQYF. In DNA, the CDR3 is TGTGCCAGTAGGGGACAGGGGGCCCGAGAGACCCAGTACTTC.

The sample holds many counts of this clonotype. The V gene is TRBV12-5, the J gene TRBJ1-5, with D possibly matching TRBD1 (6 bases). CDR1 is LGHNT, CDR2 FRNRAP, per germline. CDR3 length: 14 amino acids. V lost 3 bases to trimming and J lost 5 bases, with 11 bases between them. The CDR3 here is CASGFEGGYQPQHF. CDR3 in DNA: TGTGCTAGTGGTTTTGAAGGGGGATATCAGCCCCAGCATTTT.